A selection of T cell receptor beta chains follows, all from one sample in a study of blood T cell repertoires in COVID-19. Data came from immunoSEQ multiplex PCR; TCRdb stores just in-frame clones and leaves some out. The table includes about 200,000 clones, 85% detected once. Sequencing used PBMCs or T cells enriched from blood (not recorded which). Every receptor here comes from a man aged 40-49 years who had recovered from COVID-19. CDR3s include the opening cysteine and the closing phenylalanine or tryptophan. The order of the fields is clone size, D gene, V gene, J gene, CDR3 DNA, CDR3 protein. D genes are given only for firm matches. The size entry is marked missing in some rows and otherwise reads once, few, many or a size class.

size: -
D: -
V: TRBV4-1
J: TRBJ1-4
DNA: TGCGCCAGCAGCCAAGAATCGGTTCCTGCTAATGAAAAACTGTTTTTT
CDR3: CASSQESVPANEKLFF

size: -
D: -
V: TRBV12-3/TRBV12-4
J: TRBJ2-7
DNA: TGTGCCAGCAGTTTAGGGGCAGCCTACGAGCAGTACTTC
CDR3: CASSLGAAYEQYF

size: -
D: TRBD1
V: TRBV7-2
J: TRBJ1-1
DNA: TGTGCCAGCAGCTTGCAGACAGGGGGCCACACTGAAGCTTTCTTT
CDR3: CASSLQTGGHTEAFF

size: -
D: TRBD2
V: TRBV4-1
J: TRBJ2-1
DNA: TGCGCCAGCAGCCTCGGGACTAGCGGGAGGGAGCAGTTCTTC
CDR3: CASSLGTSGREQFF

size: -
D: -
V: TRBV7-9
J: TRBJ2-1
DNA: TGTGCCAGCAGCTTTGCGTTGAATGAGCAGTTCTTC
CDR3: CASSFALNEQFF

size: few
D: TRBD2
V: TRBV7-9
J: TRBJ2-2
DNA: TGTGCCAGCAGCTTAGTAGTAGTGACTAGCGCCACCGGGGAGCTGTTTTTT
CDR3: CASSLVVVTSATGELFF

size: -
D: -
V: TRBV30
J: TRBJ2-1
DNA: TGTGCCTGGAGTTCATCTCAGGGCTTTACCTACAATGAGCAGTTCTTC
CDR3: CAWSSSQGFTYNEQFF

size: -
D: -
V: TRBV4-2
J: TRBJ1-1
DNA: TGTGCCAGCAGCCCATCAGGGGACACTGAAGCTTTCTTT
CDR3: CASSPSGDTEAFF

size: -
D: -
V: TRBV21-1
J: TRBJ2-7
DNA: TGTGCCAGCAGCTCGACGTACAGGGCTGTCTGGGCCTACGAGCAGTACTTC
CDR3: CASSSTYRAVWAYEQYF

size: -
D: -
V: TRBV3-1/TRBV3-2
J: TRBJ2-2
DNA: TGTGCCAGCAGCCTAAACGGGGAGCTGTTTTTT
CDR3: CASSLNGELFF

size: -
D: -
V: TRBV11-3
J: TRBJ1-1
DNA: TGTGCCAGCAGCTTAGACTGGACTGGGCCTAAAAGCACTGAAGCTTTCTTT
CDR3: CASSLDWTGPKSTEAFF

size: -
D: TRBD2
V: TRBV6-5
J: TRBJ2-3
DNA: TGTGCCACCCGCGGGGGAATAGGCACAGATACGCAGTATTTT
CDR3: CATRGGIGTDTQYF

size: -
D: -
V: TRBV19
J: TRBJ1-4
DNA: TGTGCCAGTAGTATCGGTGGGCCCCGTGAAAAACTGTTTTTT
CDR3: CASSIGGPREKLFF

size: few
D: TRBD1
V: TRBV19
J: TRBJ1-1
DNA: TGTGCCAGTAGTAGGTCAGGGGGGCTTAGTGCTGAAGCTTTCTTT
CDR3: CASSRSGGLSAEAFF